This is a list of T cell receptor beta chains from one sample in a study of control samples from healthy donors and cancer patients. Only in-frame clones appear in the TCRdb table, and some are missing; sequencing was by immunoSEQ multiplex PCR. In the table there are roughly 63,000 clones, 92% of which are singletons. Sequenced sample: PBMCs. Receptors originate from a man aged 40-55 years with colorectal cancer. Each CDR3 is given with its conserved first and last residue. Fields, in order: J gene, clone size, V gene, D gene, CDR3 DNA, CDR3 protein. D genes are given only for firm matches. Some rows mark clone size as missing; the rest say once, few, many or name a class of expanded clone.

j_gene: TRBJ2-7; abundance: .; v_gene: TRBV7-9; d_gene: .; CDR3nt: TGTGCCAGCAGTTTTGGGGTTGAGCAGTACTTC; CDR3aa: CASSFGVEQYF
j_gene: TRBJ1-3; abundance: .; v_gene: TRBV4-1; d_gene: TRBD1; CDR3nt: TGCGCCAGCAGCGTGGACAGGGTCAGAAACACCATATATTTT; CDR3aa: CASSVDRVRNTIYF
j_gene: TRBJ2-4; abundance: .; v_gene: TRBV18; d_gene: .; CDR3nt: TGTGCCAGCTCACCACTAGAAGGGTCACAGGGCAAAAACATTCAGTACTTC; CDR3aa: CASSPLEGSQGKNIQYF
j_gene: TRBJ1-1; abundance: .; v_gene: TRBV19; d_gene: .; CDR3nt: TGTGCCAGTACCCCCGTTCCCGGAGGAACGACTGAAGCTTTCTTT; CDR3aa: CASTPVPGGTTEAFF
j_gene: TRBJ1-1; abundance: .; v_gene: TRBV30; d_gene: .; CDR3nt: TGTGCCTGGAGTCGGCGTGAAGCTTTCTTT; CDR3aa: CAWSRREAFF
j_gene: TRBJ2-3; abundance: .; v_gene: TRBV2; d_gene: .; CDR3nt: TGTGCCAGCCCCTCGGGCACAGATACGCAGTATTTT; CDR3aa: CASPSGTDTQYF
j_gene: TRBJ1-5; abundance: once; v_gene: TRBV7-8; d_gene: .; CDR3nt: TGTGCCAGCAGCTTATTGGTGGGTGGTAATCAGCCCCAGCATTTT; CDR3aa: CASSLLVGGNQPQHF
j_gene: TRBJ2-5; abundance: .; v_gene: TRBV3-1/TRBV3-2; d_gene: TRBD2; CDR3nt: TGTGCCAGCAGCCAAGATCGAACTAGCGGCGTTAGAAGAGGAGAGACCCAGTACTTC; CDR3aa: CASSQDRTSGVRRGETQYF
j_gene: TRBJ1-5; abundance: .; v_gene: TRBV12-3/TRBV12-4; d_gene: .; CDR3nt: TGTGCCAGCAGTCTAGCTGGCAATCAGCCCCAGCATTTT; CDR3aa: CASSLAGNQPQHF
j_gene: TRBJ2-3; abundance: .; v_gene: TRBV2; d_gene: .; CDR3nt: TGTGCCAGCAGCGCCCTGGCGACCAGCCCTAGCACAGATACGCAGTATTTT; CDR3aa: CASSALATSPSTDTQYF
j_gene: TRBJ2-2; abundance: .; v_gene: TRBV7-9; d_gene: .; CDR3nt: TGTGCCAGCAGCTCTGGGGGGCCTTACACCGGGGAGCTGTTTTTT; CDR3aa: CASSSGGPYTGELFF
j_gene: TRBJ2-5; abundance: .; v_gene: TRBV29-1; d_gene: .; CDR3nt: TGCAGCACCTCTTCCCTACAGGGACGGATAGAGACCCAGTACTTC; CDR3aa: CSTSSLQGRIETQYF
j_gene: TRBJ2-3; abundance: .; v_gene: TRBV18; d_gene: .; CDR3nt: TGTGCCAGCTCACCACCTTCACAGGGACATACGCAGTATTTT; CDR3aa: CASSPPSQGHTQYF
j_gene: TRBJ2-7; abundance: .; v_gene: TRBV5-6; d_gene: TRBD1; CDR3nt: TGTGCCAGCAGCTTGCCGGGACAGGAATACGAGCAGTACTTC; CDR3aa: CASSLPGQEYEQYF
j_gene: TRBJ1-5; abundance: .; v_gene: TRBV4-2; d_gene: .; CDR3nt: TGTGCCAGCAGCCAAGAAGGGAAAAATAGCAATCAGCCCCAGCATTTT; CDR3aa: CASSQEGKNSNQPQHF
j_gene: TRBJ2-7; abundance: .; v_gene: TRBV7-2; d_gene: .; CDR3nt: TGTGCCAGCAGCGACCTGGGGGGATACGAGCAGTACTTC; CDR3aa: CASSDLGGYEQYF
j_gene: TRBJ2-7; abundance: .; v_gene: TRBV7-2; d_gene: TRBD1; CDR3nt: TGTGCCAGCAGTAAGTCGGGACAGTCCTACGAGCAGTACTTC; CDR3aa: CASSKSGQSYEQYF
j_gene: TRBJ1-5; abundance: .; v_gene: TRBV30; d_gene: TRBD1; CDR3nt: TGTGCCTGGAGCGACAGGGAGGATCAGCCCCAGCATTTT; CDR3aa: CAWSDREDQPQHF